Below, 8 T cell receptor beta chains from the same sample are listed, as sequenced in a study of CD4 T cells in relation to SARS-CoV-2 and coronaviruses (dated by TCRdb to the early 2020s). CD4+ T cells from unexposed donors were collected before the COVID-19 pandemic (2011-2018). The library was built by means of the immunoSEQ multiplex PCR assay. The clones in this table, taken by TCRdb from immuneACCESS, are in-frame only. Not every clone is retained; where verified, under half of the shortfall comes from an unresolved V gene, and the cause of the rest is unknown. The sample includes nearly 70,000 clones, with approximately 93% observed a single time. The leading ten clones occupy 0.2% to 0.25% of the sample. Material: naive CD4+ T cells from PBMCs. The sample's cell subset or site label is to be understood as: naive CD4+ T cells isolated by negative enrichment. The receptors originated from a human donor in good health.

V gene TRBV3-1 (or the pseudogene TRBV3-2) combines with J gene TRBJ2-2; D possibly uses TRBD1 or TRBD2 (6 bases each). V lost 4 bases, J lost 4 bases, and 16 bases lay in between. Germline CDR1 and CDR2: LGHDT and YNNKEL (reference sequence). This CDR3 has 16 amino acids. Here the CDR3 DNA reads TGTGCCAGCAGCCCCCCCTGGGGGGCTCCCACCGGGGAGCTGTTTTTT. Its translation: CASSPPWGAPTGELFF.

The chain is built from TRBV18 and TRBJ2-7, with D maybe TRBD1 (5 bases). Trimming removed 3 bases at V and 5 bases at J, with 8 bases between. The length of the CDR3 is 12 residues. Germline-derived CDR1 and CDR2 are KGHSH and LQKENI. As DNA, the CDR3 is TGTGCCAGCTCACCGGGGCGGAACGAGCAGTACTTC. It codes for CASSPGRNEQYF.

The chain employs TRBV9 and TRBJ2-1; D remains ambiguous. V was clipped by 3 bases and J by 0 bases, with 10 bases between them. The CDR3 contains 15 residues. The germline gives CDR1 SGDLS, CDR2 YYNGEE. CDR3 sequence: CASSASISSYNEQFF. The CDR3 DNA reads as TGTGCCAGCAGCGCCTCTATAAGCTCCTACAATGAGCAGTTCTTC.

The CDR3 loop is CASSSGTGIGAQYF. CDR3 in DNA: TGTGCCAGCAGCTCCGGGACAGGGATAGGGGCCCAGTACTTC. The gene calls are TRBV5-4 and TRBJ2-5; 9 nucleotides agree with TRBD1. CDR3 length: 14 residues. V shed 3 bases, J shed 9 bases, and the junction held 9 bases outside the gene matches. Germline CDR1 is SGHNT and CDR2 is YYREEE (reference sequence).

The genes are TRBV7-8 and TRBJ1-5; D is possibly TRBD1 (5 bases). The CDR3 sequence is 13 residues long. CDR1 and CDR2 (germline): SGHVS, FQNEAQ. Trimming pared 3 bases from V and 5 bases from J, leaving 8 bases between. CDR3 sequence reads: CASSFSRDQPQHF. CDR3 in DNA: TGTGCCAGCAGCTTCTCCAGGGATCAGCCCCAGCATTTT.

V is TRBV3-1 (or the pseudogene TRBV3-2) and J is TRBJ1-5; 7 bases line up with TRBD1. This CDR3 is built from 16 residues. Germline V gene sequence: CDR1 LGHDT, CDR2 YNNKEL (reference sequence). V gave up 2 bases and J gave up 0 bases; unmatched junction bases: 4. CDR3 DNA sequence: TGTGCCAGCAGCCAATGGACAGGAGATAGCAATCAGCCCCAGCATTTT. Its protein product is CASSQWTGDSNQPQHF.

The J gene is TRBJ1-6, the V gene TRBV19; possible D gene TRBD1, 6 bases. The CDR3 runs 14 residues. The germline V gene encodes CDR1 LNHDA and CDR2 SQIVND (reference sequence). Trimming cost V 4 bases and J 9 bases, with 13 bases left between them. The CDR3 spells CASSTGQRASPLHF. CDR3 DNA sequence: TGTGCCAGTAGTACTGGACAGAGAGCTTCACCCCTCCACTTT.

The CDR3 nucleotides are TGTGCCAGTAGCCCTACGAGCGAGAACACTGAAGCTTTCTTT. This codes for CASSPTSENTEAFF. The V gene is TRBV19, the J gene TRBJ1-1, with unresolved D. CDR1 LNHDA and CDR2 SQIVND come from the germline V gene (reference sequence). The CDR3 is made up of 14 amino acids. Trimming pared 6 bases from V and 1 base from J, leaving 12 bases between.